This T cell receptor beta chain was captured in a study of T cells after yellow fever vaccination. Via MiXCR, TCRdb re-called the 5' RACE reads, giving one row per CDR3 protein. The sample shows 300,000 to 450,000 distinct CDR3 sequences, roughly 6.1% of them seen only once. The CDR3 is 15 amino acids. CDR1 and CDR2 (germline): SGHRS, YFSETQ. Trimming cost V 0 bases and J 7 bases, with 15 bases left between them. This chain connects TRBV5-1 to TRBJ2-3; tentative D call: TRBD1 (5 bases). This sample comprised PBMCs, obtained 5 days after the yellow fever booster vaccination. This sequence originates from a man under 40 who received the YFV17D yellow fever vaccine. CDR3 coding DNA: TGCGCCAGCAGCTTGGAGGGCAGGGCCGAGTATACGCAGTATTTT. Translated: CASSLEGRAEYTQYF.